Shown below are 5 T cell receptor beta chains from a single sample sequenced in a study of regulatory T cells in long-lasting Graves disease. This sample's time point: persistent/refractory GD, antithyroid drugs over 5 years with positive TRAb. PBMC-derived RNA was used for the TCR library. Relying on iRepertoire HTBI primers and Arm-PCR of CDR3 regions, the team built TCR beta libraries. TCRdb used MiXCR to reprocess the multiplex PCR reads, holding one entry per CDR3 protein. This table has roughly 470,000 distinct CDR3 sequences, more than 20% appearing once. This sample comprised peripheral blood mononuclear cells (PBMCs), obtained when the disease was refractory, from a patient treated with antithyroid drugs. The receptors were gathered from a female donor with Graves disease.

CDR3 amino acids: CASSLDVGVGRNEQYF. CDR3 in DNA: TGTGCCAGCTCACTCGACGTCGGGGTGGGCAGAAACGAGCAGTACTTC. This chain uses TRBV18 with TRBJ2-7, with a tentative D call TRBD2 (5 bases). The germline V and J ends were trimmed by 4 bases and 5 bases, with 21 bases remaining between them. The CDR3 is 16 amino acids. CDR1 and CDR2 from the germline V gene are KGHSH and LQKENI.

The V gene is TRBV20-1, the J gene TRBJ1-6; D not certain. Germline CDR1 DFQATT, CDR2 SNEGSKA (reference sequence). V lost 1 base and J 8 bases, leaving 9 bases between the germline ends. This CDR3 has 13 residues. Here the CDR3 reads CSARGELDSPLHF. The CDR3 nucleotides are TGCAGTGCTAGAGGTGAATTGGATTCACCCCTCCACTTT.

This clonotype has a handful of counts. The CDR3 region is CSARQSTPIGYTF. In DNA form, the CDR3 reads TGCAGTGCTCGACAAAGCACGCCGATCGGCTACACCTTC. The genes are TRBV20-1 and TRBJ1-2, with D unclear. The V gene lost 5 bases and the J gene lost 8 bases, with 18 bases spanning the gap. Germline V gives CDR1 DFQATT, CDR2 SNEGSKA (reference sequence). The CDR3 runs 13 residues.

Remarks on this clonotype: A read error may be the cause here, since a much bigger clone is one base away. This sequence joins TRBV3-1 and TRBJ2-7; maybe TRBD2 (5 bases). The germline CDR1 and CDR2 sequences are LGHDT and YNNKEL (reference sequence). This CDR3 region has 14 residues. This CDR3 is CASGQEGISYEQYF. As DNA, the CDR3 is TGTGCCAGCGGCCAAGAGGGTATCTCCTACGAGCAGTACTTC.

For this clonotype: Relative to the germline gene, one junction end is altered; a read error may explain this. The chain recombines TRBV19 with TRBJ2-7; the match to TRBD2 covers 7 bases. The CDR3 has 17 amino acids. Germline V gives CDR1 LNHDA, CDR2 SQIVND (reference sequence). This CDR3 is CVSSIGPGRVRLHEQYF. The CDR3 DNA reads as TGTGTCAGTAGTATAGGCCCAGGGAGGGTTCGTCTCCACGAGCAGTACTTC. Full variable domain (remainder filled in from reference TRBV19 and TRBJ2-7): DGGITQSPKYLFRKEGQNVTLSCEQNLNHDAMYWYRQDPGQGLRLIYYSQIVNDFQKGDIAEGYSVSREKKESFPLTVTSAQKNPTAFYLCVSSIGPGRVRLHEQYFGPGTRLTVT.